This TCR beta chain was found in a study of T-cell reconstitution after alpha-beta-depleted transplantation in children. Unique molecular identifiers were used in preparing the TCRbeta library. TCRdb recomputed calls from the PCR reads with MiXCR, one row per CDR3 protein. The table has roughly 170,000 distinct CDR3 sequences, about 6.3% seen once. This clonotype was detected many times. The CDR3 is 13 amino acids. V lost 2 bases, J lost 3 bases, and 7 bases lay in between. From germline, CDR1 is LGHDT and CDR2 YNNKEL (reference sequence). This chain connects TRBV3-1 to TRBJ1-1; no clear D. The clonotype originates from a human donor who donated a stem cell graft to a child with Wiskott-Aldrich syndrome. Sample: PBMCs from the stem cell graft donor, taken from the stem cell graft. CDR3 sequence reads: CASSQIPDTEAFF. In nucleotides, the CDR3 is TGTGCCAGCAGCCAAATACCTGACACTGAAGCTTTCTTT.